These T cell receptor beta chains were read from a single sample in a study of T cell changes during pregnancy in multiple sclerosis. Here immunoSEQ multiplex PCR was the method, and the copy in TCRdb shows in-frame clones only, minus some. The data contain approximately 30,000 clones, roughly 87% of them singletons. The sample consisted of CD8+ T cells from peripheral blood mononuclear cells, taken in the third trimester of pregnancy. These receptor sequences come from a female donor with multiple sclerosis, enrolled in a pregnancy study. CDR3s include the opening cysteine and the closing phenylalanine or tryptophan. A D gene is named only where the DNA matches it firmly. Some rows mark clone size as missing; the rest say once, few, many or name a class of expanded clone.

clone_size: NA
j_call: TRBJ1-2
v_call: TRBV2
d_call: TRBD1
cdr3_nt: TGTGCCAGCTTAACAGGGGGTATTGGCTACACCTTC
cdr3_aa: CASLTGGIGYTF

clone_size: NA
j_call: TRBJ2-1
v_call: TRBV5-1
d_call: TRBD2
cdr3_nt: TGCGCCAGCAGCTTGCCGGGACTAGCCGCGGGTGGGGATGAGCAGTTCTTC
cdr3_aa: CASSLPGLAAGGDEQFF

clone_size: NA
j_call: TRBJ2-7
v_call: TRBV12-2
d_call: NA
cdr3_nt: TGTGCAAGTCACTTCAGGCGGGGGTCCCACGAGCAGTACTTC
cdr3_aa: CASHFRRGSHEQYF

clone_size: once
j_call: TRBJ2-5
v_call: TRBV21-1
d_call: NA
cdr3_nt: TGTGCCAGCAGCATCCAGCGGGGGATCCAAGAGACCCAGTACTTC
cdr3_aa: CASSIQRGIQETQYF

clone_size: once
j_call: TRBJ2-7
v_call: TRBV30
d_call: NA
cdr3_nt: TGTGCCTGGAGTGTACGATGGGGAGGCTACGAGCAGTACTTC
cdr3_aa: CAWSVRWGGYEQYF

clone_size: NA
j_call: TRBJ2-1
v_call: TRBV6-5
d_call: TRBD2
cdr3_nt: TGTGCCAGCAGTTACTCAGGCGGGACTAGCAATGAGCAGTTCTTC
cdr3_aa: CASSYSGGTSNEQFF

clone_size: once
j_call: TRBJ2-2
v_call: TRBV7-6
d_call: NA
cdr3_nt: TGTGCCAGCAGCCTCTGGGACTTTCCGAACACCGGGGAGCTGTTTTTT
cdr3_aa: CASSLWDFPNTGELFF

clone_size: NA
j_call: TRBJ2-2
v_call: TRBV5-8
d_call: NA
cdr3_nt: TGTGCCAGCAGCCCCCCTATACACAGGGATGGCACCGGGGAGCTGTTTTTT
cdr3_aa: CASSPPIHRDGTGELFF

clone_size: NA
j_call: TRBJ2-7
v_call: TRBV28
d_call: TRBD1
cdr3_nt: TGTGCCAGCAGCATGACAGGGTTCTCCTACGAGCAGTACTTC
cdr3_aa: CASSMTGFSYEQYF

clone_size: NA
j_call: TRBJ1-3
v_call: TRBV29-1
d_call: NA
cdr3_nt: TGCAGCGCTGGGGGGTTACCATCCTATGGAAACACCATATATTTT
cdr3_aa: CSAGGLPSYGNTIYF

clone_size: once
j_call: TRBJ1-3
v_call: TRBV27
d_call: NA
cdr3_nt: TGTGCCAGCAGTTTATCGGGGAGGGCCAACTCTGGAAACACCATATATTTT
cdr3_aa: CASSLSGRANSGNTIYF

clone_size: NA
j_call: TRBJ2-1
v_call: TRBV6-5
d_call: TRBD2
cdr3_nt: TGTGCCAGCACCCGACTAGCGGGCTCCTACAATGAGCAGTTCTTC
cdr3_aa: CASTRLAGSYNEQFF

clone_size: NA
j_call: TRBJ1-6
v_call: TRBV27
d_call: NA
cdr3_nt: TGTGCCAGCAGTTTCCAGGCGTCCCCCTCCTATAATTCACCCCTCCACTTT
cdr3_aa: CASSFQASPSYNSPLHF

clone_size: NA
j_call: TRBJ1-5
v_call: TRBV5-1
d_call: NA
cdr3_nt: TGCGCCAGCAGCCCAGGAGACAGGTTCAATCAGCCCCAGCATTTT
cdr3_aa: CASSPGDRFNQPQHF

clone_size: NA
j_call: TRBJ1-1
v_call: TRBV28
d_call: NA
cdr3_nt: TGTGCCAGCAGTTTATCTGGGGGGTTGGGCACTGAAGCTTTCTTT
cdr3_aa: CASSLSGGLGTEAFF

clone_size: NA
j_call: TRBJ2-7
v_call: TRBV6-6
d_call: TRBD1
cdr3_nt: TGTGCCAGCAGTCCGGGACAGAGCTACGAGCAGTACTTC
cdr3_aa: CASSPGQSYEQYF

clone_size: NA
j_call: TRBJ2-2
v_call: TRBV18
d_call: NA
cdr3_nt: TGTGCCAGCTCACCTAACTTTTCAGGGTCGAACACCGGGGAGCTGTTTTTT
cdr3_aa: CASSPNFSGSNTGELFF

clone_size: once
j_call: TRBJ2-2
v_call: TRBV7-2
d_call: TRBD1
cdr3_nt: TGTGCCAGCAGCCCGACAGGGTTGAGGGAGCTGTTTTTT
cdr3_aa: CASSPTGLRELFF

clone_size: few
j_call: TRBJ2-3
v_call: TRBV27
d_call: NA
cdr3_nt: TGTGCCAGCAGTTTTAGTTATCCAGATACGCAGTATTTT
cdr3_aa: CASSFSYPDTQYF

clone_size: NA
j_call: TRBJ2-7
v_call: TRBV6-1
d_call: NA
cdr3_nt: TGTGCCAGCAGTGAAGGCAGGGGCACCTACGAGCAGTACTTC
cdr3_aa: CASSEGRGTYEQYF

clone_size: once
j_call: TRBJ1-1
v_call: TRBV29-1
d_call: NA
cdr3_nt: TGCAGCGTTGCCCACCCCGGAGGGAACACTGAAGCTTTCTTT
cdr3_aa: CSVAHPGGNTEAFF

clone_size: NA
j_call: TRBJ1-1
v_call: TRBV6-5
d_call: NA
cdr3_nt: TGTGCCAGCAGACAGGACGGCATCACTGAAGCTTTCTTT
cdr3_aa: CASRQDGITEAFF

clone_size: NA
j_call: TRBJ2-7
v_call: TRBV27
d_call: TRBD1
cdr3_nt: TGTGCCAGCAGTTCGGACAGGGGCCCCTACGAGCAGTACTTC
cdr3_aa: CASSSDRGPYEQYF

clone_size: NA
j_call: TRBJ2-7
v_call: TRBV7-8
d_call: NA
cdr3_nt: TGTGCCAGCAGCCCGGACAGTTCCTACGAGCAGTACTTC
cdr3_aa: CASSPDSSYEQYF

clone_size: NA
j_call: TRBJ2-1
v_call: TRBV5-4
d_call: TRBD1
cdr3_nt: TGTGCCAGCAGCGCCGGACAGGGGGGCAATGAGCAGTTCTTC
cdr3_aa: CASSAGQGGNEQFF

clone_size: NA
j_call: TRBJ2-1
v_call: TRBV14
d_call: TRBD2
cdr3_nt: TGTGCCAGCAGCCAAGGGGAGGGCTACAATGAGCAGTTCTTC
cdr3_aa: CASSQGEGYNEQFF

clone_size: medium-sized
j_call: TRBJ1-5
v_call: TRBV5-6
d_call: NA
cdr3_nt: TGTGCCAGCAGCCAGATAAATCAGCCCCAGCATTTT
cdr3_aa: CASSQINQPQHF

clone_size: NA
j_call: TRBJ1-1
v_call: TRBV5-4
d_call: NA
cdr3_nt: TGTGCCAGCAGCTCGGGGGGGGAGGACACTGAAGCTTTCTTT
cdr3_aa: CASSSGGEDTEAFF

clone_size: NA
j_call: TRBJ1-4
v_call: TRBV4-1
d_call: TRBD1
cdr3_nt: TGCGCCAGCAGCGAACAGGGGGCGGGTGAAAAACTGTTTTTT
cdr3_aa: CASSEQGAGEKLFF

clone_size: NA
j_call: TRBJ1-2
v_call: TRBV10-2
d_call: NA
cdr3_nt: TGCGCCAGCAGCCAGCGGGGGAGAGACTATGGCTACACCTTC
cdr3_aa: CASSQRGRDYGYTF